The clone carrying this TCR beta chain appeared a single time. The entry originates in a study of T cell changes during pregnancy in multiple sclerosis. Data came from immunoSEQ multiplex PCR; TCRdb stores just in-frame clones and leaves some out. The table includes some 39,000 clones, about 90% detected once. Per the germline V gene, CDR1 is SGHTA and CDR2 is FQGTGA. The CDR3 consists of 13 residues. Trimming pared 4 bases from V and 7 bases from J, leaving 11 bases between. This TCR was recovered from a female donor in good health, enrolled as a control in a pregnancy study. This sequence joins TRBV7-3 and TRBJ2-1; no clear D gene. The sequenced sample was CD4+ T cells from peripheral blood mononuclear cells, obtained in the second trimester of pregnancy. In nucleotides, the CDR3 is TGTGCCAGCAGCTCAACGGCTCCGAATGAGCAGTTCTTC. This sequence encodes CASSSTAPNEQFF.